The clone carrying this TCR beta chain was seen many times. The germline CDR1 and CDR2 sequences are MNHNY and SVGAGI (reference sequence). V dropped 4 bases and J dropped 2 bases, with 11 bases sitting between them. The CDR3 length is 14 residues. The sample is drawn from a study of neurological immune-mediated disorders. The cDNA was generated through 5'RACE incorporating 10-nucleotide random UMIs. MiXCR, run by TCRdb on the 5' RACE reads, gives a single entry per CDR3 protein. The sample shows 40,000 to 55,000 distinct CDR3 sequences, 10% of them seen only once. This chain connects TRBV6-6 to TRBJ1-2, with TRBD1 as a possible D gene (5 bases). Source material: PBMCs. The receptor's source is a woman in her thirties or forties with HTLV-1-associated myelopathy (HAM/TSP). CDR3 region: CASSFRRQNYGYTF. Here the CDR3 DNA reads TGTGCCAGCAGTTTCCGCCGACAGAACTATGGCTACACCTTC.